These 3 T cell receptor beta chains came from one sample sequenced in a study of T cell repertoires in cytomegalovirus infection. No antigen has been identified for these receptors. TCRdb fed the reads into MiXCR, producing one record per CDR3 protein. The repertoire holds about 900,000 distinct CDR3 sequences, with approximately 33% as singletons. The specimen was cultured CD8+ T cells from PBMCs, collected from culture after CMV antigen stimulation. These receptors came from a human donor in good health (CMV status not recorded). Some clones in this sample may be carry-over from other donors' samples.

The V call is TRBV7-6, the J call TRBJ1-5, with D unclear. The V gene's germline CDR1 is SGHVS and CDR2 FNYEAQ. The germline V and J ends were trimmed by 5 bases and 3 bases, with 14 bases remaining between them. The CDR3 has 15 amino acids. CDR3 nucleotide sequence: TGTGCCAGCAGCACCTCGGACGGTCCCAATCAGCCCCAGCATTTT. It codes for CASSTSDGPNQPQHF.

This chain links TRBV20-1 with TRBJ2-7; 8 bases are shared with TRBD1. There are 16 residues in the CDR3. The ends lost 6 bases at V and 6 bases at J; junction bases unmatched: 19. The germline CDR1 and CDR2 sequences are DFQATT and SNEGSKA (reference sequence). The CDR3 reads CSADPSPDRAPSEQYV. In DNA, the CDR3 is TGCAGTGCAGACCCCTCCCCGGACAGGGCCCCCTCCGAGCAGTACGTC.

The sample holds a few counts of this clonotype. The rearrangement links TRBV19 to TRBJ2-7, with TRBD1 matching 9 bases. The V segment lost 5 bases and the J segment 3 bases; nucleotides outside the gene matches: 5. The length of the CDR3 is 14 residues. Germline V gene sequence: CDR1 LNHDA, CDR2 SQIVND (reference sequence). The CDR3: CASSASGQGYEQYF. Here the CDR3 DNA reads TGTGCCAGTAGTGCGTCGGGACAGGGCTACGAGCAGTACTTC.